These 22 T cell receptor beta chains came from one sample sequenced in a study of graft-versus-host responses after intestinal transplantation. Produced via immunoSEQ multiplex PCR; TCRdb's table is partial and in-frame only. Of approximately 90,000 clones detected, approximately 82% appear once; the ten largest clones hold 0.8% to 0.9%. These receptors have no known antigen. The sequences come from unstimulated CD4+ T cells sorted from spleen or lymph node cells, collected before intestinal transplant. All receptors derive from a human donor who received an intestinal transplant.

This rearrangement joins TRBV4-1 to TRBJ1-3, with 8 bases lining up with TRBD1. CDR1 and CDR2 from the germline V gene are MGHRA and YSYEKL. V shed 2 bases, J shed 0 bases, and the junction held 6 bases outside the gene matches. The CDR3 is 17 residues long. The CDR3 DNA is TGCGCCAGCAGCCAACGCGGACAGGGAGGCTCTGGAAACACCATATATTTT. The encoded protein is CASSQRGQGGSGNTIYF.

CDR3 loop: CASSFLQAYEQYF. The CDR3 nucleotides are TGTGCCAGCAGCTTCTTGCAGGCCTACGAGCAGTACTTC. The gene calls are TRBV11-1 and TRBJ2-7; D is undetermined. Looked up from germline, CDR1 is SGHAT and CDR2 is FQDESV (reference sequence). V lost 3 bases and J 2 bases, leaving 8 bases between the germline ends. The CDR3 has 13 amino acids.

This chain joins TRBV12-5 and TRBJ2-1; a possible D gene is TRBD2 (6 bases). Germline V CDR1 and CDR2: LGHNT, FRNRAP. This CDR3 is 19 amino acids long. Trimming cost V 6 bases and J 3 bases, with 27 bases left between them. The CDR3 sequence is CASGPARTEGGLFYNEQFF. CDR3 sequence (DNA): TGTGCTAGTGGCCCGGCCCGTACGGAGGGCGGGCTATTCTACAATGAGCAGTTCTTC.

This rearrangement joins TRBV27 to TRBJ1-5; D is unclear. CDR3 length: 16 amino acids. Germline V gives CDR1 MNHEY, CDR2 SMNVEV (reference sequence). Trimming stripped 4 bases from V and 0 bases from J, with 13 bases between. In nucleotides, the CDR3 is TGTGCCAGCAGTTCCTACAGTACTCTTAGCAATCAGCCCCAGCATTTT. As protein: CASSSYSTLSNQPQHF.

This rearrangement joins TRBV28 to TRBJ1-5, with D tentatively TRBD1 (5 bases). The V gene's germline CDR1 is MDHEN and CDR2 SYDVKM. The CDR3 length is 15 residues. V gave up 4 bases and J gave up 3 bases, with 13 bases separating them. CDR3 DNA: TGTGCCAGCAGTTACTTAACCAGGGTCAATCAGCCCCAGCATTTT. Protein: CASSYLTRVNQPQHF.

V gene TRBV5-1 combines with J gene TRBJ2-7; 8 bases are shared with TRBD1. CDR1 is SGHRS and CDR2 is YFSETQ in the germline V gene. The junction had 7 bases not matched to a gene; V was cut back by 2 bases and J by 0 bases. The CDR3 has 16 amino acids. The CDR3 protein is CASSFLPGGISYEQYF. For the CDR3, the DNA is TGCGCCAGCAGCTTTCTACCAGGGGGCATCTCCTACGAGCAGTACTTC.

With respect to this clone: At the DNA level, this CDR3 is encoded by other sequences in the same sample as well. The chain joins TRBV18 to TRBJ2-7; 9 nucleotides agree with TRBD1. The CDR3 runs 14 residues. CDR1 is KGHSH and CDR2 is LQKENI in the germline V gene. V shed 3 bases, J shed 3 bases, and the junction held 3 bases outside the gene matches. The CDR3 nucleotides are TGTGCCAGCTCACCTGTGGGACAGGGCTACGAGCAGTACTTC. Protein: CASSPVGQGYEQYF.

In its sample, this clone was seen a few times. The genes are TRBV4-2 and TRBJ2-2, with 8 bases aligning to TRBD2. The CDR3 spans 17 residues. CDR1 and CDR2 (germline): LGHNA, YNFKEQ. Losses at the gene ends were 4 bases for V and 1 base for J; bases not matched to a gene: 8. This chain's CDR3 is CASSPGGVAGNTGELFF. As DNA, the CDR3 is TGTGCCAGCAGCCCCGGGGGGGTAGCGGGGAACACCGGGGAGCTGTTTTTT.

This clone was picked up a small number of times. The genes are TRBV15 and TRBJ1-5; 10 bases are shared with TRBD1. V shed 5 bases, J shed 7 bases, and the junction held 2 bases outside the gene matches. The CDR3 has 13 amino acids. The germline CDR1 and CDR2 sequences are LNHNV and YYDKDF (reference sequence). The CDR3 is CATSGTGDQPQHF. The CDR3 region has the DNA TGTGCCACCAGCGGGACAGGGGACCAGCCCCAGCATTTT.

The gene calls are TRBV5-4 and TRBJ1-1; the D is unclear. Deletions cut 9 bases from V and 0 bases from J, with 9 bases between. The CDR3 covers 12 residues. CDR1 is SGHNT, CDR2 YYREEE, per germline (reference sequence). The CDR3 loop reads CATEEVNTEAFF. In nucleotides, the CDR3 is TGTGCCACTGAGGAGGTGAACACTGAAGCTTTCTTT.

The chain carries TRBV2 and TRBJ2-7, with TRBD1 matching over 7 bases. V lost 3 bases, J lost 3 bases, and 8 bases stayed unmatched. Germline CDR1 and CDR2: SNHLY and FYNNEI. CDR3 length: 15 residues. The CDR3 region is CASSEGTADLYEQYF. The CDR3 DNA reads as TGTGCCAGCAGTGAGGGGACAGCCGATCTCTACGAGCAGTACTTC.

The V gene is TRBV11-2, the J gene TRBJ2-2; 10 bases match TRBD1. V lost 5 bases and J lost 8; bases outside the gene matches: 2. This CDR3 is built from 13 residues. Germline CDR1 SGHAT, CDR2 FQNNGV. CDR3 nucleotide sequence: TGTGCCAGCAGCGGACAGGGGGTGGGGGAGCTGTTTTTT. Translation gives CASSGQGVGELFF.

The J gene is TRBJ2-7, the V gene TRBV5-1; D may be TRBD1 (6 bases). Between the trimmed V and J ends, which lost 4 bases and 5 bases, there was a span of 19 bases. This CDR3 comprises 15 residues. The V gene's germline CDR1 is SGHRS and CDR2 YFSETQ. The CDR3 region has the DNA TGCGCCAGCAGCCTACAGGGAAAGGAATGGGACGAGCAGTACTTC. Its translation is CASSLQGKEWDEQYF.

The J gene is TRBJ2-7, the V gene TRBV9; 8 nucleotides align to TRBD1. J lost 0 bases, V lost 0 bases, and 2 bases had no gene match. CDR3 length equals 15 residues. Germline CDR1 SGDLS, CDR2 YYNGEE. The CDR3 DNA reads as TGTGCCAGCAGCGTAGGCAGGGGGCCCTCCTACGAGCAGTACTTC. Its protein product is CASSVGRGPSYEQYF. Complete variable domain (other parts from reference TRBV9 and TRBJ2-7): DSGVTQTPKHLITATGQRVTLRCSPRSGDLSVYWYQQSLDQGLQFLIQYYNGEERAKGNILERFSAQQFPDLHSELNLSSLELGDSALYFCASSVGRGPSYEQYFGPGTRLTVT.

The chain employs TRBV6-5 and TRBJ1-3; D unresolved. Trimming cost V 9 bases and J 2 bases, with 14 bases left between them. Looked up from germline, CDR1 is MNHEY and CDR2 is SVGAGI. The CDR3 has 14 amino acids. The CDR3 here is CASSLTETGNTIYF. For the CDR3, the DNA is TGTGCCAGTTCCCTGACGGAGACTGGAAACACCATATATTTT.

CDR3 coding DNA: TGTGCCAGCAGCTCCCGACGGGGATACGAGCAGTACTTC. Translation: CASSSRRGYEQYF. The chain carries TRBV11-2 and TRBJ2-7; possibly TRBD2 for D (5 bases). Germline CDR1 is SGHAT and CDR2 is FQNNGV. V was clipped by 4 bases and J by 4 bases, with 11 bases between them. The CDR3 is 13 residues long.

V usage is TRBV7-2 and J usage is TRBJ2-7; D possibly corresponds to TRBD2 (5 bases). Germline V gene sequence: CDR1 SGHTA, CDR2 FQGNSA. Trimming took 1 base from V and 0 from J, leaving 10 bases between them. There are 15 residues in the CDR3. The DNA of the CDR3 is TGTGCCAGCAGCTTAGTCGGCGGGTACTCCTACGAGCAGTACTTC. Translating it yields CASSLVGGYSYEQYF. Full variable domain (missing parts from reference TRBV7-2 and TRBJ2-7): GAGVSQSPSNKVTEKGKDVELRCDPISGHTALYWYRQSLGQGLEFLIYFQGNSAPDKSGLPSDRFSAERTGGSVSTLTIQRTQQEDSAVYLCASSLVGGYSYEQYFGPGTRLTVT.

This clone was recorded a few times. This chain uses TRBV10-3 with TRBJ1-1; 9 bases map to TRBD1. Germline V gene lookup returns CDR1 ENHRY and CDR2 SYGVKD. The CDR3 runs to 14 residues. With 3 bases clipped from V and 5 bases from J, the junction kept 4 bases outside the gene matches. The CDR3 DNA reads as TGTGCCATCAGTGAACAGGGGGCGCAAACTGAAGCTTTCTTT. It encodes CAISEQGAQTEAFF.

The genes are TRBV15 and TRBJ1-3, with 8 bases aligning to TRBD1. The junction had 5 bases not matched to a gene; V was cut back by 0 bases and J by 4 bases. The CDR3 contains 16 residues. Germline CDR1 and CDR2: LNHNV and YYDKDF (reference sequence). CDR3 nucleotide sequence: TGTGCCACCAGCAGAGATCCGACAGGGGCGGGAAACACCATATATTTT. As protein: CATSRDPTGAGNTIYF.

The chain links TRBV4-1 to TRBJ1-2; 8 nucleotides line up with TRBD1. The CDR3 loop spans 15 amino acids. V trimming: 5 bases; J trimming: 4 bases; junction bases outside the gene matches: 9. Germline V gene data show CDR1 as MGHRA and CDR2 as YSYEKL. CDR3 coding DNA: TGCGCCAGCAGCTACGGAACAGGGGGAGGCTATGGCTACACCTTC. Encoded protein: CASSYGTGGGYGYTF.

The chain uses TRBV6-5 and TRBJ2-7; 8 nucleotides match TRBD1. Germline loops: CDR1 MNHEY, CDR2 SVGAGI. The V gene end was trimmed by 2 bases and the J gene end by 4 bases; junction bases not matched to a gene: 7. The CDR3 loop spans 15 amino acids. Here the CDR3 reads CASSYGPGQEYEQYF. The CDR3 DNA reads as TGTGCCAGCAGTTACGGGCCGGGACAGGAATACGAGCAGTACTTC.

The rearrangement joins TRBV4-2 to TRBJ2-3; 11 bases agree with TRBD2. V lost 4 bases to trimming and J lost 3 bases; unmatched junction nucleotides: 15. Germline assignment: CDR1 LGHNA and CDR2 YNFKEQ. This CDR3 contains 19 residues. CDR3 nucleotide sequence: TGTGCCAGCAGCCTGGGCTCCGGGACTAGCGGCTCGTGGACAGATACGCAGTATTTT. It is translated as CASSLGSGTSGSWTDTQYF.